This T cell receptor (beta chain) was found in a study of monozygotic twins with inflammatory bowel disease. This CDR3 is built from 11 residues. Looked up from germline, CDR1 is GTSNPN and CDR2 is SVGIG (reference sequence). TCRdb re-called the 5' RACE reads and catalogs CDR3 proteins one per entry, DNA excluded. Its listing shows 150,000 to 200,000 distinct CDR3 sequences. As regards this clonotype: What it binds is not known.

Study findings and constraints: Part of the variability in patient repertoires may have come from differing immunosuppressive treatments.

The receptor's source is a human donor with ulcerative colitis or Crohn's disease, or a healthy co-twin of an affected twin (not recorded which). This rearrangement joins TRBV30 to TRBJ1-2; lacking DNA, the TRBD1 call made by TCRdb goes unchecked. Sequenced material: blood. This CDR3 is CAWDRAYGYTF.